This T cell receptor beta chain was identified in a study of regulatory T cells in long-lasting Graves disease. Study-level points and caveats: Persistent disease showed a preference for TRBV28, TRBJ1-2 and TRBJ2-5. New patients shared 750 to 1,000 public clonotypes, and persistent patients shared more, with 2,741.

Construction of the TCR beta libraries employed iRepertoire HTBI primers in conjunction with Arm-PCR of CDR3 regions. TCRdb redid the calling of the multiplex PCR reads with MiXCR, one entry per CDR3 protein. The table records some 470,000 distinct CDR3 sequences, roughly a fifth of them present only once. Stated time point: persistent/refractory GD, antithyroid drugs over 5 years with positive TRAb. RNA from PBMCs was the source of the TCR library. Trimming removed 3 bases from V and 4 bases from J; junction bases left unmatched: 4. CDR3 length: 14 amino acids. The V gene's germline CDR1 is KGHSH and CDR2 LQKENI. At least ten counts were recorded for this clonotype. Antigen unknown.

The genes are TRBV18 and TRBJ2-5; 8 bases match TRBD2. This TCR was recovered from a female donor with Graves disease. Sequences were derived from peripheral blood mononuclear cells (PBMCs), sampled when the disease was refractory, from a patient treated with antithyroid drugs. CDR3 bases: TGTGCCAGCTCACCGGGACTAGAGGGAGAGACCCAGTACTTC. Translated: CASSPGLEGETQYF.